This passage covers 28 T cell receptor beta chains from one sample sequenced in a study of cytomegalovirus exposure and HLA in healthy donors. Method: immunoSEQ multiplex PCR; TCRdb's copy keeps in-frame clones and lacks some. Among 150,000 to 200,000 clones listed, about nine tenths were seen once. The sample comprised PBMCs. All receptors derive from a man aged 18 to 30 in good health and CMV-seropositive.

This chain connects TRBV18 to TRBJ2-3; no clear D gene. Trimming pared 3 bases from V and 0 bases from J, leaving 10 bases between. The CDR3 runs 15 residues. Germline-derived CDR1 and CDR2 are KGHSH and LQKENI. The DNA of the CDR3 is TGTGCCAGCTCACCTGAACGGGTGAGCACAGATACGCAGTATTTT. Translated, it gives CASSPERVSTDTQYF.

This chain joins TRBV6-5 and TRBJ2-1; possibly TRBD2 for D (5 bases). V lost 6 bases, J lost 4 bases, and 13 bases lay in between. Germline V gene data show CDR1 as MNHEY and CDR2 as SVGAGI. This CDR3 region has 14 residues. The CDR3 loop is CASRLAPPYNEQFF. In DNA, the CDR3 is TGTGCCAGCAGATTAGCGCCTCCTTACAATGAGCAGTTCTTC.

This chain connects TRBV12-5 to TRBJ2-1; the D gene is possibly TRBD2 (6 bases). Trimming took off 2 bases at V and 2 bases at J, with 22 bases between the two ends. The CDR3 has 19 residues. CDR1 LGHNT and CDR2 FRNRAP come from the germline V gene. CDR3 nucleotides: TGTGCTAGTGGTTTGACCCCCCGGGAGTCCACCTGGGCCTACAATGAGCAGTTCTTC. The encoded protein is CASGLTPRESTWAYNEQFF.

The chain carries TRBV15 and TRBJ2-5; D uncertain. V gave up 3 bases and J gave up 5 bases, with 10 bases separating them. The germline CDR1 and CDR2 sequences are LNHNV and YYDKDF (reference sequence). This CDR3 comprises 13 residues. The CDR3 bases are TGTGCCACCAGCAGTACGTACAAGGAGACCCAGTACTTC. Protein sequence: CATSSTYKETQYF.

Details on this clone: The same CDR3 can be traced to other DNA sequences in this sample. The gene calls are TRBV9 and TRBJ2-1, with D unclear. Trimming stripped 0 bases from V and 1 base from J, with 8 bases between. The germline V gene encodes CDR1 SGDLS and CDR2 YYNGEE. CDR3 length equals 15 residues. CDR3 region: CASSVAGESYNEQFF. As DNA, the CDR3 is TGTGCCAGCAGCGTAGCGGGTGAATCCTACAATGAGCAGTTCTTC.

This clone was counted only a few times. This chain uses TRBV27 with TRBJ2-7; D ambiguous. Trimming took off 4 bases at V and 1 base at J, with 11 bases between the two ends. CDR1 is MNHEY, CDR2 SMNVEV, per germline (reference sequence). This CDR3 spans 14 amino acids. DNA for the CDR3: TGTGCCAGCAGTTCCACCTACCAATCCTACGAGCAGTACTTC. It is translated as CASSSTYQSYEQYF.

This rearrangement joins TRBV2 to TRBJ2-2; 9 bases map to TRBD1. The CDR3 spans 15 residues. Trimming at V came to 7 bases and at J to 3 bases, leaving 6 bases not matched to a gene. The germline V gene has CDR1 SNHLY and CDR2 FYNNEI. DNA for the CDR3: TGTGCCAGCAAGGTACAGGGGGCCCACACCGGGGAGCTGTTTTTT. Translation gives CASKVQGAHTGELFF. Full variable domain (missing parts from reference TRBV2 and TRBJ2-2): EPEVTQTPSHQVTQMGQEVILRCVPISNHLYFYWYRQILGQKVEFLVSFYNNEISEKSEIFDDQFSVERPDGSNFTLKIRSTKLEDSAMYFCASKVQGAHTGELFFGEGSRLTVL.

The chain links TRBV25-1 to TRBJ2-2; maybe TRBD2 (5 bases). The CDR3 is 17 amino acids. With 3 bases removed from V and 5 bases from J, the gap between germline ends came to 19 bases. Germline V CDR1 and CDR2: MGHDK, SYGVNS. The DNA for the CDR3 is TGTGCCAGCAGTGACCCTCCTGGGGAGATATGGACCGGGGAGCTGTTTTTT. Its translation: CASSDPPGEIWTGELFF. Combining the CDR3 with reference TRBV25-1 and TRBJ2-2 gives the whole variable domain EADIYQTPRYLVIGTGKKITLECSQTMGHDKMYWYQQDPGMELHLIHYSYGVNSTEKGDLSSESTVSRIRTEHFPLTLESARPSHTSQYLCASSDPPGEIWTGELFFGEGSRLTVL.

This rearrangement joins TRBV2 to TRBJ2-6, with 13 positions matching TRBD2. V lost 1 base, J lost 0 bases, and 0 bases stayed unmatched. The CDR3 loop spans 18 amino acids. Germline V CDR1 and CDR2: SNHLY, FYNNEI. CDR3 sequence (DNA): TGTGCCAGCAGTGAAGGACTAGCGGGGGGCTCTGGGGCCAACGTCCTGACTTTC. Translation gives CASSEGLAGGSGANVLTF.

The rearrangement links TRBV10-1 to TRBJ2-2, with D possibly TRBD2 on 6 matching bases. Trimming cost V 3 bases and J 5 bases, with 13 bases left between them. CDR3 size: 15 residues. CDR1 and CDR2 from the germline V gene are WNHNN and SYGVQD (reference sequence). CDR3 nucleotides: TGCGCCAGCAGTGAATTAGCGGCCGGGACCGGGGAGCTGTTTTTT. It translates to CASSELAAGTGELFF.

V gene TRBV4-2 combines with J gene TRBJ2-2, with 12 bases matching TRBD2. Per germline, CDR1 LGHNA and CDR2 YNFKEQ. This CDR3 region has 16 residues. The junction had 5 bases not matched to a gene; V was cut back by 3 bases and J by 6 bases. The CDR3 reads CASSQATSGSSGELFF. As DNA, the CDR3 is TGTGCCAGCAGCCAGGCGACTAGCGGGAGCTCCGGGGAGCTGTTTTTT.

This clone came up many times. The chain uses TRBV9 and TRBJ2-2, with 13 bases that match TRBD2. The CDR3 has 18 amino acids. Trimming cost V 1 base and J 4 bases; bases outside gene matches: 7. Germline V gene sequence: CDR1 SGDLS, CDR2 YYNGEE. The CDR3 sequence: CASSVRTSGSMGTGELFF. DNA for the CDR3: TGTGCCAGCAGCGTACGGACTAGCGGGAGTATGGGCACCGGGGAGCTGTTTTTT.

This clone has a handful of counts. The CDR3 region is CAIRAGVEDEQYF. CDR3 sequence (DNA): TGTGCCATCCGGGCAGGGGTAGAGGACGAGCAGTACTTC. The chain combines TRBV10-3 with TRBJ2-7; weak D call: TRBD1 (6 bases). Deletions cut 8 bases from V and 5 bases from J, with 16 bases between. Germline CDR1 reads ENHRY; CDR2 reads SYGVKD. The CDR3 runs 13 residues.

CDR3 sequence reads: CASSFDGLYGYTF. The CDR3 DNA sequence: TGTGCCAGCAGTTTCGACGGGTTGTATGGCTACACCTTC. This chain connects TRBV28 to TRBJ1-2; D is unresolved. Germline CDR1 is MDHEN and CDR2 is SYDVKM. The V end lost 3 bases, the J end lost 5 bases, and 10 bases lay between the germline ends. The CDR3 spans 13 residues.

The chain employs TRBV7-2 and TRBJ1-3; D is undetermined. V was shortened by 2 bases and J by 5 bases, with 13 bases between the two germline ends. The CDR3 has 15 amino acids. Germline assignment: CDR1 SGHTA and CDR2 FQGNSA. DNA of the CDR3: TGTGCCAGCAGCTTATCGGTGACTGCTAGAAACACCATATATTTT. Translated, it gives CASSLSVTARNTIYF.

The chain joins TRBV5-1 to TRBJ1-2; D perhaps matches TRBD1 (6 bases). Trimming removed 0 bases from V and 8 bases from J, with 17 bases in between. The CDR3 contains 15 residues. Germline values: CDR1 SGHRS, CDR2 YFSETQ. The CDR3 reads CASSLVGQGSWGYTF. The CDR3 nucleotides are TGCGCCAGCAGCTTGGTTGGGCAGGGGTCTTGGGGCTACACCTTC.

The CDR3, as DNA: TGTGCCAGCAGCTGGTGGGACTCCTTCACAGATACGCAGTATTTT. Amino acid sequence: CASSWWDSFTDTQYF. V and J are TRBV7-9 and TRBJ2-3, with a weak D call TRBD2 (6 bases). This CDR3 is 15 amino acids long. The V end was cut by 4 bases, the J end by 2 bases, with 13 bases between. CDR1 is SEHNR, CDR2 FQNEAQ, per germline (reference sequence).

CDR3 coding DNA: TGTGCCAGCAGCCCGATAAAGGGAGGCAGGGACGAGCAGTACTTC. It specifies CASSPIKGGRDEQYF. The chain is built from TRBV11-2 and TRBJ2-7; D perhaps matches TRBD2 (6 bases). Trimming stripped 5 bases from V and 5 bases from J, with 19 bases between. The CDR3 is 15 residues long. CDR1 is SGHAT, CDR2 FQNNGV, per germline. Looking up the rest from reference TRBV11-2 and TRBJ2-7 gives the full variable domain: EAGVAQSPRYKIIEKRQSVAFWCNPISGHATLYWYQQILGQGPKLLIQFQNNGVVDDSQLPKDRFSAERLKGVDSTLKIQPAKLEDSAVYLCASSPIKGGRDEQYFGPGTRLTVT.

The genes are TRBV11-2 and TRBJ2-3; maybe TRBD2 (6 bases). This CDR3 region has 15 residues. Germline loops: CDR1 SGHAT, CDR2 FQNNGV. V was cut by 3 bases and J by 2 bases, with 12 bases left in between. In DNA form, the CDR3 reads TGTGCCAGCAGCTTTACCGTGGACTACACAGATACGCAGTATTTT. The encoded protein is CASSFTVDYTDTQYF.

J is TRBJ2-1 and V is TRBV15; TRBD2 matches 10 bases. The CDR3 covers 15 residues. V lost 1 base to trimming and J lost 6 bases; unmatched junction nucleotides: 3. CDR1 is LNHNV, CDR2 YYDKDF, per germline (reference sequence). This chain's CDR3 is CATSRAASGSNEQFF. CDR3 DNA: TGTGCCACCAGCAGAGCAGCTAGCGGGAGCAATGAGCAGTTCTTC.

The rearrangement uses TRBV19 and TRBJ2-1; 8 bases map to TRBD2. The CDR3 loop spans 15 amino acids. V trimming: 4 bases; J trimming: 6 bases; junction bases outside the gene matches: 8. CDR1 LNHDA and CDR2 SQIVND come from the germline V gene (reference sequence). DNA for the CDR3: TGTGCCAGTAGTAGTGGACTAGCCCCAGGCAATGAGCAGTTCTTC. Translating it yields CASSSGLAPGNEQFF.

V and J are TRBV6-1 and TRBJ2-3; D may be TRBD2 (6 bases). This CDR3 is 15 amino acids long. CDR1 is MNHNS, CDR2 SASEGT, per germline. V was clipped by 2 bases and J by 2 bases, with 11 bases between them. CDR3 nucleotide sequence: TGTGCCAGCAGTGAACAAGGCGGGGACACAGATACGCAGTATTTT. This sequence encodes CASSEQGGDTDTQYF.

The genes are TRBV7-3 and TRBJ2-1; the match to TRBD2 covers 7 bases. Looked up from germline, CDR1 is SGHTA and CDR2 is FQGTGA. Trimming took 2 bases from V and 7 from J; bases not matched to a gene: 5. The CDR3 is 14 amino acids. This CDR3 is CASSLAGVGNEQFF. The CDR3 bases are TGTGCCAGCAGCTTAGCGGGAGTGGGAAATGAGCAGTTCTTC.

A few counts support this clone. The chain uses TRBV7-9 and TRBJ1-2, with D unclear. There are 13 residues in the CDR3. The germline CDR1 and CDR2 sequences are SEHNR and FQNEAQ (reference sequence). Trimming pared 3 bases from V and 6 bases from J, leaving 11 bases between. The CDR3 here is CASSFEVPNGYTF. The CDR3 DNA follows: TGTGCCAGCAGCTTCGAGGTGCCGAATGGCTACACCTTC. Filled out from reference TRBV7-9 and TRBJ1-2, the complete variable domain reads DTGVSQNPRHKITKRGQNVTFRCDPISEHNRLYWYRQTLGQGPEFLTYFQNEAQLEKSRLLSDRFSAERPKGSFSTLEIQRTEQGDSAMYLCASSFEVPNGYTFGSGTRLTVV.

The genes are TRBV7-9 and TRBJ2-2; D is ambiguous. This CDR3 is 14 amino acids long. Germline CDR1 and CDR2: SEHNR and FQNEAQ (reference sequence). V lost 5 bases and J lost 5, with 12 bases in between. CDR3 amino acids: CASSISDTTGELFF. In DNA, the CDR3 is TGTGCCAGCAGCATCAGCGATACTACCGGGGAGCTGTTTTTT.

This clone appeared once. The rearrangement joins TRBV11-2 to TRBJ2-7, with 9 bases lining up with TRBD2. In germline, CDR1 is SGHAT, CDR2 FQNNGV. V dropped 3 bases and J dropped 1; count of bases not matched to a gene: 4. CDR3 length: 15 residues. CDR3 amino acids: CASSFFAGGSYEQYF. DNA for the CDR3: TGTGCCAGCAGCTTCTTCGCGGGAGGGTCCTACGAGCAGTACTTC.

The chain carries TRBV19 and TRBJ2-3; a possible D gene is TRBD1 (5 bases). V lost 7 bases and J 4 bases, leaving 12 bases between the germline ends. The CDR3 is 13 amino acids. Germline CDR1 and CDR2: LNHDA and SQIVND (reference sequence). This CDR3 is CASKGQGADTQYF. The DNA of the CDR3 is TGTGCCAGTAAGGGGCAGGGCGCAGATACGCAGTATTTT.

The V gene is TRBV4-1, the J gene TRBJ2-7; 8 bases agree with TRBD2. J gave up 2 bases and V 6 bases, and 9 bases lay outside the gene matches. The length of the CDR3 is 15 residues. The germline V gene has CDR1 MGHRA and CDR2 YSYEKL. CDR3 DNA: TGCGCCAGCAGTCCCCCCCGGGGGGGAACCTACGAGCAGTACTTC. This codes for CASSPPRGGTYEQYF.